What follows are 11 T cell receptor delta chains derived from one specimen sequenced in a study of gamma delta lymphoproliferative disorders and STAT genes. The receptor sequences were amplified from genomic DNA of peripheral blood mononuclear cells. TCRdb re-processed the multiplex PCR reads via CATT. The sample holds about 920 delta-chain clones, roughly 2% seen once. Material: blood. Receptors were obtained from a human donor in good health.

Of note for this clone: The protein that TCRdb holds for this DNA derives from a much larger clone and differs from the translated DNA at residue 9, which likely indicates a read error; the protein shown here is translated from the DNA. V gene TRDV1 combines with J gene TRDJ1; D gene uncertain. The CDR3 spans 20 residues. Germline V gene data show CDR1 as TSWWSYY and CDR2 as QGS. Trimming left V 0 bases short and J 1 base short, with 24 bases between. CDR3 amino acids: CALGELWAEAWNTPTDKLIF. In DNA, the CDR3 is TGTGCTCTTGGGGAACTTTGGGCTGAGGCATGGAATACCCCCACCGATAAACTCATCTTT.

No V gene was called, and the J gene is TRDJ1; no check of the table's D call, TRDD3, against the DNA was made. The CDR3 loop spans 19 amino acids. The CDR3 region is CACDTCFPSTLGGTDKLIF. CDR3 bases: TGTGCCTGTGACACGTGTTTTCCGTCTACTTTGGGAGGCACCGATAAACTCATCTTT.

This clone was counted a few times. The amino acid sequence in TCRdb belongs to a much larger clone and departs from this DNA's translation at residue 18, likely a sequencing read error; the sequence shown is translated from the DNA. The rearrangement uses TRDV1 and TRDJ1; D perhaps matches TRDD3 (6 bases). Per germline, CDR1 TSWWSYY and CDR2 QGS. The CDR3 is 28 residues long. Trimming removed 0 bases from V and 0 bases from J, with 47 bases in between. The CDR3 region is CALGELEGPNSWPTITWAIRPNTDKLIF. DNA of the CDR3: TGTGCTCTTGGGGAACTAGAGGGACCCAATTCATGGCCTACAATAACTTGGGCGATACGCCCTAACACCGATAAACTCATCTTT.

Comment on this clone: TCRdb attributes to this sequence the protein of a much larger clone, which differs from the DNA translation at residues 11 and 14; a read error is likely, and the protein displayed is translated from the DNA. The chain is built from TRDV2 and TRDJ1, with a tentative D call TRDD3 (5 bases). The CDR3 is 19 amino acids. Germline V gives CDR1 GEAIGNYY, CDR2 EKD. Trimming left V 1 base short and J 4 bases short, with 27 bases between. CDR3 loop: CACDTVIPSTRGGIDKLIF. For the CDR3, the DNA is TGTGCCTGTGACACGGTTATTCCGTCTACTAGGGGAGGCATCGATAAACTCATCTTT.

In this sample, this clone turned up a few times. TCRdb's entry gives the protein of a much larger clone, which mismatches this DNA's translation at residue 11, likely from a read error; the protein reported here is translated from the DNA. V usage is TRDV2 and J usage is TRDJ1; D may be TRDD3 (6 bases). In germline, CDR1 is GEAIGNYY, CDR2 EKD. CDR3 length: 16 amino acids. Trimming took off 0 bases at V and 1 base at J, with 14 bases between the two ends. The DNA for the CDR3 is TGTGCCTGTGACACCGTCGGTGGGGGGGCCACCGATAAACTCATCTTT. Protein: CACDTVGGGATDKLIF.

This clone appeared a few times. A far more abundant clone sits one base away, making this likely a read error. The sample holds other DNA sequences that translate to the same CDR3. The genes are TRDV2 and TRDJ1; 9 bases line up with TRDD3. Per the germline V gene, CDR1 is GEAIGNYY and CDR2 is EKD. The CDR3 covers 18 residues. Germline trimming cut 0 bases from V and 1 base from J; bases unmatched to any gene: 11. The CDR3 sequence: CACDTVRGIPASTDKLIF. As DNA, the CDR3 is TGTGCCTGTGACACCGTACGGGGGATACCCGCTAGCACCGATAAACTCATCTTT.

To note about this clone: This DNA's translation and the protein TCRdb lists, from a much larger clone, do not match at residue 5, likely due to a read error; the protein shown is translated from the DNA. The J gene is TRDJ1, the V gene TRDV2; 9 bases agree with TRDD3. V dropped 2 bases and J dropped 0; count of bases not matched to a gene: 12. The CDR3 is 18 amino acids. CDR1 and CDR2 from the germline V gene are GEAIGNYY and EKD. CDR3 nucleotides: TGTGCCTGTGACATCGTAACTGGGGGACGGATGTACACCGATAAACTCATCTTT. Amino acids: CACDIVTGGRMYTDKLIF.

This clone occurred many times. The TCRdb protein comes from a much larger clone and disagrees with this DNA's translation at residue 11, likely due to a read error; the protein given here is derived from the DNA. This chain joins TRDV1 and TRDJ1, with D possibly matching TRDD3 (5 bases). The CDR3 has 16 residues. With 2 bases removed from V and 3 bases from J, the gap between germline ends came to 16 bases. CDR1 TSWWSYY and CDR2 QGS come from the germline V gene. CDR3 coding DNA: TGTGCTCTTGGGGAAAGCTACGTCTGGGACGCCGATAAACTCATCTTT. The encoded protein is CALGESYVWDADKLIF.

A few counts support this clone. This likely stems from a read error, as it lies one base from a far larger clone. This sample also contains other DNA sequences that code for the same CDR3. The chain couples TRDV1 to TRDJ1, with TRDD3 matching over 9 bases. Germline assignment: CDR1 TSWWSYY and CDR2 QGS. The length of the CDR3 is 24 residues. The CDR3 region has the DNA TGTGCTCTTGGGGCCCTCAGGCCTTCTTCACAACGATACTGGGGGAGAGTTGGACGAGATAAGCTCATCTTT. Translation: CALGALRPSSQRYWGRVGRDKLIF.

The table lists this clone with many counts. With a far larger clone one base away, a read error is the likely cause. The J gene is TRDJ1, the V gene TRDV2; D is possibly TRDD3 (6 bases). The CDR3 is 17 amino acids. Trimming removed 0 bases from V and 0 bases from J, with 16 bases in between. The germline V gene has CDR1 GEAIGNYY and CDR2 EKD. CDR3 amino acids: CACDTVRGLEDTDKLIF. CDR3 DNA: TGTGCCTGTGACACCGTTCGGGGATTAGAGGACACCGATAAACTCATCTTT.

Only a few counts were recorded for this clone. TCRdb assigns this DNA the protein of a much larger clone, which departs from its translation at residue 22; this likely reflects a read error, and the protein shown comes from translating the DNA. The rearrangement joins TRDV1 to TRDJ1; 11 nucleotides match TRDD3. The length of the CDR3 is 28 residues. The V gene end was trimmed by 0 bases and the J gene end by 1 base; junction bases not matched to a gene: 37. Per germline, CDR1 TSWWSYY and CDR2 QGS. The CDR3: CALGELEGPNSWPTITWGIRPSTDKLIF. For the CDR3, the DNA is TGTGCTCTTGGGGAACTAGAGGGACCCAATTCATGGCCTACAATAACTTGGGGGATACGCCCTAGCACCGATAAACTCATCTTT.